This T cell receptor (beta chain) was identified in a study of T-cell memory formation after mild COVID-19. Study results and limitations: The CD4+ clones that contracted clustered mainly within CM and EM, and the CD8+ clones concentrated in EMRA.

Trimming pared 5 bases from V and 2 bases from J, leaving 11 bases between. This CDR3 contains 14 residues. CDR1 and CDR2 from the germline V gene are MNHEY and SVGAGI. TCRdb analysed the 5' RACE reads with MiXCR anew, one entry per CDR3 protein. The sample holds around 320,000 distinct CDR3 sequences; roughly an eighth are singletons and the top ten take under 25%. Turning to this clonotype: The antigen is undetermined.

The sequencing sample was made of PBMCs or a T cell subset sorted from them (not recorded which). The V call is TRBV6-5, the J call TRBJ2-3, with a tentative D call TRBD1 (6 bases). This clonotype was sampled from a young man who had mild COVID-19 (a few samples of this study predate the infection). Cell type and time point are not known. The CDR3: CASSRQGYTDTQYF. The CDR3 bases are TGTGCCAGCAGTCGTCAGGGGTACACAGATACGCAGTATTTT.